Listed below are T cell receptor beta chains from one sample, sequenced in a study of Graves' ophthalmopathy and Graves' hyperthyroidism. From the multiplex PCR reads, TCRdb called clonotypes with MiXCR, one entry per CDR3 protein. This table has 500,000 to 600,000 distinct CDR3 sequences, roughly 40% appearing once. The specimen sequenced was peripheral blood or thyroid tissue (not recorded which). Every receptor here comes from an adult man with Graves' hyperthyroidism. CDR3s include the opening cysteine and the closing phenylalanine or tryptophan. A D gene is named only where the DNA matches it firmly. Clone sizes are given selectively: once, few, many, or a class where the clone is expanded.

>TRBJ2-7|TRBD2|-|TRBV3-1
CASSQDLRGGKQYF
TGTGCCAGCAGCCAAGATCTCCGCGGGGGGAAGCAGTACTTC
>TRBJ2-6|-|once|TRBV7-2
CASGLPRTF
TGTGCCAGCGGCCTTCCCCGGACTTTC
>TRBJ1-5|-|many|TRBV19
CASNLRNNQPQHF
TGTGCCAGTAACTTACGAAACAATCAGCCCCAGCATTTT
>TRBJ2-3|-|few|TRBV7-8
CATSGEDTQYF
TGTGCCACCAGTGGGGAAGATACGCAGTATTTT
>TRBJ1-1|-|many|TRBV12-5
CASGLGHTEAFF
TGTGCTAGTGGTCTAGGACACACTGAAGCTTTCTTT
>TRBJ2-2|TRBD1|-|TRBV2
CASRKQGAATGELFF
TGTGCCAGCAGAAAACAGGGGGCCGCGACCGGGGAGCTGTTTTTT
>TRBJ2-3|-|-|TRBV20-1
CSARVPPGDTQYF
TGCAGTGCTAGAGTCCCGCCCGGAGATACGCAGTATTTT
>TRBJ1-4|TRBD1|many|TRBV4-1
CASSQDRGGSEKLFF
TGCGCCAGCAGCCAAGATAGAGGGGGCAGTGAAAAACTGTTTTTT
>TRBJ2-5|-|few|TRBV5-1
CASSLMADETQYF
TGCGCCAGCAGCTTGATGGCGGATGAGACCCAGTACTTC
>TRBJ1-2|-|many|TRBV7-9
CASSLGGAPRYGYTF
TGTGCCAGCAGCTTAGGGGGGGCCCCTAGGTATGGCTACACCTTC
>TRBJ2-1|-|-|TRBV7-3
CASSPLRGGNYNEQFF
TGTGCCAGCAGCCCGTTAAGGGGGGGCAACTACAATGAGCAGTTCTTC
>TRBJ1-1|-|many|TRBV9
CASSVATGMGTEAFF
TGTGCCAGCAGCGTAGCTACAGGAATGGGGACTGAAGCTTTCTTT
>TRBJ1-2|-|many|TRBV11-1
CASSGDSRGYTF
TGTGCCAGCAGCGGAGACAGTCGGGGCTACACCTTC